These 18 T cell receptor beta chains came from one sample sequenced in a study of neurological immune-mediated disorders. TCRdb redid the calling of the 5' RACE reads with MiXCR, one entry per CDR3 protein. Among 67,000 or so distinct CDR3 sequences listed, roughly an eighth were seen once. Time point of the sample: longitudinal time-point 1 (baseline). Sequencing used PBMCs. The receptors stem from a female donor with HTLV-1-associated myelopathy (HAM/TSP).

This clonotype was recorded at least ten times. The chain uses TRBV9 and TRBJ2-6; D is unclear. Germline values: CDR1 SGDLS, CDR2 YYNGEE. Trimming stripped 0 bases from V and 1 base from J, with 5 bases between. This CDR3 has 15 residues. CDR3 sequence: CASSVVGSGANVLTF. The CDR3 DNA reads TGTGCCAGCAGCGTAGTGGGGTCTGGGGCCAACGTCCTGACTTTC.

At least ten counts were recorded for this clonotype. This chain connects TRBV10-3 to TRBJ2-2, with 7 bases fitting TRBD1. Germline trimming cut 3 bases from V and 4 bases from J; bases unmatched to any gene: 8. The CDR3 is 16 residues long. Germline V gives CDR1 ENHRY, CDR2 SYGVKD. CDR3 DNA sequence: TGTGCCATCAGTGATAGACGACAGGGTGGCACCGGGGAGCTGTTTTTT. This gives the protein CAISDRRQGGTGELFF.

This clonotype was seen at least ten times. The chain is built from TRBV6-5 and TRBJ1-6; TRBD1 agrees at 9 bases. CDR3 length: 14 amino acids. Trimming removed 6 bases from V and 10 bases from J; junction bases left unmatched: 7. CDR1 is MNHEY, CDR2 SVGAGI, per germline. CDR3 amino acids: CASRRTGGGSPLHF. The DNA for the CDR3 is TGTGCCAGCAGACGTACAGGGGGCGGGTCACCCCTCCACTTT.

This clonotype appeared many times. V and J are TRBV4-1 and TRBJ2-3, with 12 bases matching TRBD2. The CDR3 totals 16 residues. Losses at the gene ends were 5 bases for V and 3 bases for J; bases not matched to a gene: 6. The V gene's germline CDR1 is MGHRA and CDR2 YSYEKL. This chain's CDR3 is CASSFTGTSGTDTQYF. DNA of the CDR3: TGCGCCAGCAGCTTCACCGGGACTAGCGGGACAGATACGCAGTATTTT.

This clonotype was found many times. The V and J genes are TRBV20-1 and TRBJ2-2; D tentatively fits TRBD1 or TRBD2 (5 bases each). The ends were cut back, 5 bases at V and 1 base at J, with 8 bases in the middle. CDR3 length equals 13 residues. In germline, CDR1 is DFQATT, CDR2 SNEGSKA (reference sequence). The CDR3, as DNA: TGCAGTGCTCGGGACCAGAACACCGGGGAGCTGTTTTTT. Amino acid sequence: CSARDQNTGELFF.

At least ten counts were recorded for this clonotype. V is TRBV7-9 and J is TRBJ2-1; 7 bases agree with TRBD2. The trim removed 5 bases at V and 8 bases at J, leaving 6 bases unmatched. From germline, CDR1 is SEHNR and CDR2 FQNEAQ (reference sequence). The CDR3 sequence is 13 residues long. The CDR3 spells CASSVGGEDEQFF. The CDR3, as DNA: TGTGCCAGCAGCGTGGGGGGGGAAGATGAGCAGTTCTTC. Combining the CDR3 with reference TRBV7-9 and TRBJ2-1 gives the whole variable domain DTGVSQNPRHKITKRGQNVTFRCDPISEHNRLYWYRQTLGQGPEFLTYFQNEAQLEKSRLLSDRFSAERPKGSFSTLEIQRTEQGDSAMYLCASSVGGEDEQFFGPGTRLTVL.

There are many counts of this clonotype. The J gene is TRBJ2-5, the V gene TRBV5-8; D remains ambiguous. V was cut by 4 bases and J by 1 base, with 14 bases left in between. Germline V CDR1 and CDR2: SGHTS, YDEGEE. The CDR3 sequence is 15 residues long. The CDR3 here is CASSPGAEIQETQYF. The CDR3 DNA follows: TGTGCCAGCAGCCCCGGCGCCGAAATCCAAGAGACCCAGTACTTC.

This clonotype showed up many times. This sequence joins TRBV7-2 and TRBJ2-7, with TRBD2 matching 8 bases. V lost 1 base, J lost 2 bases, and 1 base stayed unmatched. This CDR3 has 14 residues. Germline V gene data show CDR1 as SGHTA and CDR2 as FQGNSA. The CDR3 here is CASSLDGGAYEQYF. The CDR3 region has the DNA TGTGCCAGCAGCTTAGACGGGGGGGCCTACGAGCAGTACTTC.

The J gene is TRBJ2-1, the V gene TRBV7-8; D not certain. Between the trimmed V and J ends, which lost 1 base and 4 bases, there was a span of 11 bases. The germline CDR1 and CDR2 sequences are SGHVS and FQNEAQ. The CDR3 is 15 residues long. CDR3 nucleotide sequence: TGTGCCAGCAGCTTAGGAGTGTCTCCGTACAATGAGCAGTTCTTC. Protein sequence: CASSLGVSPYNEQFF. Complete variable domain (other parts from reference TRBV7-8 and TRBJ2-1): GAGVSQSPRYKVAKRGQDVALRCDPISGHVSLFWYQQALGQGPEFLTYFQNEAQLDKSGLPSDRFFAERPEGSVSTLKIQRTQQEDSAVYLCASSLGVSPYNEQFFGPGTRLTVL.

This clonotype appeared many times. V is TRBV5-1 and J is TRBJ2-3, with 11 nucleotides matching TRBD2. Germline values: CDR1 SGHRS, CDR2 YFSETQ. Trimming took 3 bases from V and 4 from J; bases not matched to a gene: 4. The CDR3 consists of 15 residues. The chain's CDR3 is CASSSIAGGPDTQYF. The CDR3 DNA is TGCGCCAGCAGCTCGATAGCGGGGGGGCCAGATACGCAGTATTTT.

V usage is TRBV7-9 and J usage is TRBJ2-5; D possibly matches TRBD1 or TRBD2 (5 bases each). Germline values: CDR1 SEHNR, CDR2 FQNEAQ (reference sequence). The V gene lost 2 bases and the J gene lost 3 bases, with 13 bases spanning the gap. The CDR3 is 15 amino acids. The CDR3 here is CASSLTGRGEETQYF. The CDR3 nucleotides read TGTGCCAGCAGCTTAACGGGGCGTGGGGAAGAGACCCAGTACTTC.

The chain joins TRBV5-1 to TRBJ1-2; D possibly corresponds to TRBD1 (5 bases). Trimming pared 3 bases from V and 6 bases from J, leaving 15 bases between. The CDR3 length is 14 residues. The germline V gene encodes CDR1 SGHRS and CDR2 YFSETQ. The CDR3 protein is CASSSSTRVHGYTF. The CDR3 DNA is TGCGCCAGCAGCTCGAGTACCAGGGTTCATGGCTACACCTTC.

This clonotype was recorded many times. The rearrangement uses TRBV29-1 and TRBJ2-1, with D perhaps assigned TRBD1 or TRBD2 (5 bases each). V dropped 0 bases and J dropped 0 bases, with 18 bases sitting between them. This CDR3 contains 18 residues. The germline gives CDR1 SQVTM, CDR2 ANQGSEA. Here the CDR3 reads CSVEEVVAVGGSYNEQFF. The CDR3 nucleotides are TGCAGCGTTGAAGAAGTCGTGGCCGTTGGGGGCTCCTACAATGAGCAGTTCTTC.

A word on this clonotype: A much larger clone is a single base away; this may be a read error. The rearrangement links TRBV5-1 to TRBJ2-3, with a possible D match to TRBD1 (5 bases). This CDR3 is built from 14 residues. Germline CDR1 and CDR2: SGHRS and YFSETQ. The CDR3 nucleotides are TGCGCCAGCTCGATAGACAGCCGCACAGATACGAAGTATTTT. It yields the protein CASSIDSRTDTKYF.

This clonotype was seen many times. V usage is TRBV20-1 and J usage is TRBJ2-1, with a possible D match to TRBD2 (5 bases). The V gene's germline CDR1 is DFQATT and CDR2 SNEGSKA (reference sequence). The V and J ends lost 5 bases and 0 bases respectively, with 11 bases between them. The CDR3 consists of 14 residues. The CDR3 nucleotides are TGCAGTGCTCGGGGAACCACCTCCTACAATGAGCAGTTCTTC. It encodes CSARGTTSYNEQFF.

This clonotype was counted ten times or more. V is TRBV28 and J is TRBJ2-3; 8 nucleotides line up with TRBD1. CDR3 length: 15 residues. Trimming cost V 7 bases and J 3 bases; bases outside gene matches: 9. Looked up from germline, CDR1 is MDHEN and CDR2 is SYDVKM. CDR3 coding DNA: TGTGCCAGCACCACCCGTGGACAGGGTACAGATACGCAGTATTTT. It is translated as CASTTRGQGTDTQYF.

About this clonotype: A clone one base away is much larger, so this may be a read error. The gene calls are TRBV11-2 and TRBJ2-7; no clear D gene. The germline CDR1 and CDR2 sequences are SGHAT and FQNNGV. The CDR3 sequence is 12 residues long. Here the CDR3 reads CVSSFGTYEQYF. The CDR3 DNA follows: TGTGTCAGCAGCTTCGGCACCTACGAGCAGTACTTC.

This clonotype was counted at least ten times. This chain joins TRBV2 and TRBJ2-5, with 12 bases matching TRBD2. The length of the CDR3 is 15 residues. Looked up from germline, CDR1 is SNHLY and CDR2 is FYNNEI. Trimming cost V 2 bases and J 5 bases; bases outside gene matches: 3. CDR3 nucleotide sequence: TGTGCCAGCAGTGAAACAGGGACTAGCGGGGAGACCCAGTACTTC. Translation gives CASSETGTSGETQYF.